These 28 T cell receptor beta chains originate from one sample sequenced in a study of blood T cell repertoires in COVID-19. This table comes from immunoSEQ multiplex PCR, and its TCRdb copy is limited to in-frame clones, with some not included. The sample has 95,000 to 100,000 clones; 91% are singletons. Sequencing was done on a sample of peripheral blood. These receptors came from a man aged 50 to 59 with acute or convalescent COVID-19.

The chain has TRBV6-6 and TRBJ2-1; D gene unclear. V was cut by 8 bases and J by 0 bases, with 14 bases left in between. The germline V gene has CDR1 MNHNY and CDR2 SVGAGI (reference sequence). CDR3 length: 15 amino acids. CDR3 DNA: TGTGCCAGCGCGAACGGCCGGAGCTCCTACAATGAGCAGTTCTTC. This sequence encodes CASANGRSSYNEQFF.

J is TRBJ1-5 and V is TRBV6-2 or TRBV6-3; perhaps TRBD1 as D (6 bases). CDR3 size: 16 residues. Germline V gene sequence: CDR1 MNHEY, CDR2 SVGEGT. V lost 0 bases, J lost 4 bases, and 13 bases lay in between. The CDR3 protein is CASSYSPWTANQPQHF. As DNA, the CDR3 is TGTGCCAGCAGTTACTCCCCCTGGACAGCTAATCAGCCCCAGCATTTT.

This chain uses TRBV15 with TRBJ2-7; 8 positions agree with TRBD1. Germline CDR1 and CDR2: LNHNV and YYDKDF (reference sequence). Germline trimming cut 0 bases from V and 1 base from J; bases unmatched to any gene: 8. CDR3 length: 17 amino acids. CDR3 residues: CATSRDERTGPSYEQYF. CDR3 coding DNA: TGTGCCACCAGCAGAGATGAACGGACAGGGCCTTCCTACGAGCAGTACTTC.

The V call is TRBV5-1, the J call TRBJ2-7; TRBD2 agrees at 15 bases. J was trimmed by 5 bases and V by 4 bases; bases with no gene match: 7. Looked up from germline, CDR1 is SGHRS and CDR2 is YFSETQ. This CDR3 region has 16 residues. The CDR3 region has the DNA TGCGCCAGCAGCGGCGGACTAGCGGGGGGGACGAACGAGCAGTACTTC. It codes for CASSGGLAGGTNEQYF.

The chain has TRBV6-5 and TRBJ1-6; 11 bases line up with TRBD1. Looked up from germline, CDR1 is MNHEY and CDR2 is SVGAGI. The junction had 5 bases not matched to a gene; V was cut back by 7 bases and J by 6 bases. This CDR3 comprises 15 residues. The CDR3 loop reads CASITGTGGNSPLHF. Here the CDR3 DNA reads TGTGCCAGCATCACCGGGACAGGGGGTAATTCACCCCTCCACTTT.

The V and J genes are TRBV18 and TRBJ1-1; 9 nucleotides align to TRBD1. CDR1 and CDR2 from the germline V gene are KGHSH and LQKENI. The ends lost 8 bases at V and 7 bases at J; junction bases unmatched: 11. The CDR3 runs to 14 residues. CDR3 amino acids: CASRPGTGGGEAFF. The CDR3 DNA reads as TGTGCCAGCAGACCGGGAACAGGGGGCGGTGAAGCTTTCTTT.

This chain links TRBV28 with TRBJ2-7, with a tentative D call TRBD1 (5 bases). This CDR3 spans 13 amino acids. The germline gives CDR1 MDHEN, CDR2 SYDVKM. Trimming removed 1 base at V and 2 bases at J, with 6 bases between. As DNA, the CDR3 is TGTGCCAGCAGTTTATACAGGACCTACGAGCAGTACTTC. Translation: CASSLYRTYEQYF.

This clone appeared a single time. The V gene is TRBV4-1, the J gene TRBJ1-6; D is unresolved. Germline values: CDR1 MGHRA, CDR2 YSYEKL. Trimming shortened V by 1 base and J by 7 bases, and 14 bases separated the two germline ends. The CDR3 is 16 residues long. CDR3 sequence (DNA): TGCGCCAGCAGCCAAGTACGAGGTAACTCCAATTCACCCCTCCACTTT. This codes for CASSQVRGNSNSPLHF.

This clone was detected only a few times. The V gene is TRBV6-2 or TRBV6-3, the J gene TRBJ1-3; possibly TRBD1 for D (6 bases). The V gene lost 0 bases and the J gene lost 4 bases, with 13 bases spanning the gap. This CDR3 contains 16 residues. Germline lookup yields CDR1 MNHEY and CDR2 SVGEGT. CDR3 loop: CASSYSRGAPGNTIYF. CDR3 nucleotides: TGTGCCAGCAGTTACTCTCGGGGGGCGCCCGGAAACACCATATATTTT.

The rearrangement links TRBV19 to TRBJ1-4; TRBD1 is a possible D gene (5 bases). CDR1 and CDR2 from the germline V gene are LNHDA and SQIVND (reference sequence). This CDR3 is built from 15 residues. V shed 1 base and J shed 1 base, with 7 bases lying between them. The CDR3 protein is CASSIGGGTNEKLFF. The CDR3 DNA follows: TGTGCCAGTAGTATAGGGGGCGGAACTAATGAAAAACTGTTTTTT.

The J gene is TRBJ2-1, the V gene TRBV7-9; TRBD1 matches at 9 bases. From germline, CDR1 is SEHNR and CDR2 FQNEAQ (reference sequence). The V segment lost 6 bases and the J segment 4 bases; nucleotides outside the gene matches: 10. This CDR3 is 16 amino acids long. CDR3 region: CASRLTVTGGYNEQFF. The CDR3 nucleotides are TGTGCCAGCAGGTTAACGGTGACAGGGGGGTACAATGAGCAGTTCTTC.

V gene TRBV10-1 combines with J gene TRBJ2-3; 11 bases fit TRBD2. Germline CDR1 reads WNHNN; CDR2 reads SYGVQD (reference sequence). The CDR3 runs 15 residues. V lost 5 bases and J lost 3; bases outside the gene matches: 4. The chain's CDR3 is CASSLTSGETDTQYF. In DNA form, the CDR3 reads TGCGCCAGCAGTCTGACTAGCGGGGAAACAGATACGCAGTATTTT.

This rearrangement joins TRBV7-6 to TRBJ2-3, with 12 bases identical to TRBD2. The CDR3 spans 18 residues. J was trimmed by 3 bases and V by 3 bases; bases with no gene match: 10. Germline CDR1 is SGHVS and CDR2 is FNYEAQ. The CDR3 DNA sequence: TGTGCCAGCAGCTTTGCCCCCCCTAGCGGGGGGGCAACAGATACGCAGTATTTT. Encoded protein: CASSFAPPSGGATDTQYF.

The rearrangement joins TRBV6-5 to TRBJ1-1; D unclear. The V end lost 0 bases, the J end lost 0 bases, and 11 bases lay between the germline ends. In germline, CDR1 is MNHEY, CDR2 SVGAGI. This CDR3 comprises 16 residues. CDR3 bases: TGTGCCAGCAGTTACTCGATCGCGCGCATGAACACTGAAGCTTTCTTT. It yields the protein CASSYSIARMNTEAFF.

The chain recombines TRBV18 with TRBJ2-1, with TRBD1 identical over 10 bases. V shed 4 bases and J 4 bases; nucleotides not matched to a gene: 4. Germline CDR1 reads KGHSH; CDR2 reads LQKENI. The length of the CDR3 is 15 residues. DNA of the CDR3: TGTGCCAGCTCACGCGGGACAGGGGAGTACAATGAGCAGTTCTTC. It encodes CASSRGTGEYNEQFF.

The V gene is TRBV10-3, the J gene TRBJ2-7; D may be TRBD2 (5 bases). Germline values: CDR1 ENHRY, CDR2 SYGVKD. Trimming took off 2 bases at V and 1 base at J, with 9 bases between the two ends. The CDR3 sequence is 14 residues long. The DNA of the CDR3 is TGTGCCATCAGTGAGATAGCGCCTTCCTACGAGCAGTACTTC. This sequence encodes CAISEIAPSYEQYF.

The chain is built from TRBV6-5 and TRBJ2-5; D is possibly TRBD2 (5 bases). Germline V gene lookup returns CDR1 MNHEY and CDR2 SVGAGI. The CDR3 has 14 residues. The V end was cut by 6 bases, the J end by 4 bases, with 15 bases between. The CDR3 protein is CASSPGLSRETQYF. Here the CDR3 DNA reads TGTGCCAGCAGCCCCGGACTTTCCCGAGAGACCCAGTACTTC.

The chain uses TRBV14 and TRBJ2-3; D uncertain. CDR3 size: 14 residues. CDR1 is SGHDN, CDR2 FVKESK, per germline. V was cut by 2 bases and J by 10 bases, with 16 bases left in between. The CDR3 protein is CASSQKIRLVPQYF. CDR3 sequence (DNA): TGTGCCAGCAGCCAAAAGATCCGTCTAGTACCGCAGTATTTT.

In its sample, this clone was seen once. The CDR3 sequence: CTIGRGTEAFF. DNA for the CDR3: TGCACCATCGGAAGGGGCACTGAAGCTTTCTTT. This rearrangement joins TRBV29-1 to TRBJ1-1; a weak D match, TRBD1 (5 bases). Germline V gene sequence: CDR1 SQVTM, CDR2 ANQGSEA. The CDR3 contains 11 residues.

The V call is TRBV19, the J call TRBJ1-4; no clear D gene. The CDR3 has 13 amino acids. The germline V and J ends were trimmed by 3 bases and 4 bases, with 6 bases remaining between them. Germline CDR1 and CDR2: LNHDA and SQIVND (reference sequence). The CDR3 region is CASSIYGNEKLFF. The CDR3 nucleotides are TGTGCCAGTAGTATTTACGGTAATGAAAAACTGTTTTTT.

This chain connects TRBV7-9 to TRBJ2-7; a weak D match, TRBD1 (5 bases). The CDR3 consists of 14 residues. Per germline, CDR1 SEHNR and CDR2 FQNEAQ (reference sequence). Trimming took 4 bases from V and 2 from J, leaving 12 bases between them. The CDR3 is CASSSPRRAYEQYF. The CDR3, as DNA: TGTGCCAGCAGCTCCCCTCGCAGGGCCTACGAGCAGTACTTC.

The chain recombines TRBV12-3 or TRBV12-4 with TRBJ1-2, with D tentatively TRBD1 (6 bases). CDR3 size: 13 residues. Trimming removed 3 bases at V and 3 bases at J, with 8 bases between. The CDR3 is CASSLYRDYGYTF. The CDR3 DNA reads TGTGCCAGCAGTTTGTACAGGGACTATGGCTACACCTTC.

The chain links TRBV13 to TRBJ2-4, with a weak D call TRBD1 (7 bases). CDR3 length: 13 amino acids. Trimming pared 5 bases from V and 6 bases from J, leaving 11 bases between. Germline assignment: CDR1 PRHDT and CDR2 FYEKMQ (reference sequence). The CDR3 DNA reads TGTGCCAGCAGCCCGCGGGACAGAAACATTCAGTACTTC. Amino acids: CASSPRDRNIQYF.

The chain couples TRBV19 to TRBJ2-3, with TRBD2 matching 7 bases. CDR1 and CDR2 (germline): LNHDA, SQIVND (reference sequence). The J segment lost 1 base and the V segment lost 4 bases, leaving 8 bases of the junction unmatched. CDR3 length: 16 residues. CDR3 in amino acids: CASSSRQREGTDTQYF. DNA of the CDR3: TGTGCCAGTAGTAGTCGCCAGCGGGAAGGCACAGATACGCAGTATTTT.

The rearrangement links TRBV4-1 to TRBJ1-5; no reliable D call. Germline CDR1 MGHRA, CDR2 YSYEKL. The CDR3 is made up of 14 amino acids. Trimming left V 0 bases short and J 4 bases short, with 7 bases between. The CDR3 loop reads CASSQDRGNQPQHF. The CDR3, as DNA: TGCGCCAGCAGCCAAGATAGAGGTAATCAGCCCCAGCATTTT.

V is TRBV6-5 and J is TRBJ1-1; 12 bases line up with TRBD1. The V and J ends lost 5 bases and 6 bases, in that order; junction bases with no gene match: 7. The CDR3 has 15 residues. Looked up from germline, CDR1 is MNHEY and CDR2 is SVGAGI. For the CDR3, the DNA is TGTGCCAGCAGTCCGGGGACAGGGGGCAAGGCTGAAGCTTTCTTT. This codes for CASSPGTGGKAEAFF.

The V call is TRBV29-1, the J call TRBJ2-2, with TRBD1 identical over 7 bases. The J segment lost 4 bases and the V segment lost 7 bases, leaving 3 bases of the junction unmatched. The CDR3 sequence is 12 residues long. Germline CDR1 reads SQVTM; CDR2 reads ANQGSEA. CDR3 coding DNA: TGCAGCGCTACAGGGGCCACCGGGGAGCTGTTTTTT. It translates to CSATGATGELFF.

This clone occurred a few times. V and J are TRBV25-1 and TRBJ1-4; D remains unclear. Germline lookup yields CDR1 MGHDK and CDR2 SYGVNS. The CDR3 totals 12 residues. Trimming took off 0 bases at V and 8 bases at J, with 4 bases between the two ends. CDR3 coding DNA: TGTGCCAGCAGTGAATATGAGGAAAAACTGTTTTTT. This sequence encodes CASSEYEEKLFF.